These T cell receptor beta chains were read from a single sample in a study of T cells after yellow fever vaccination. TCRdb recomputed calls from the 5' RACE reads with MiXCR, one row per CDR3 protein. The table shows about 400,000 distinct CDR3 sequences, with roughly 11% occurring only once. This specimen was PBMCs, taken on the day of the first yellow fever vaccination. The source is a man between 18 and 35 years old who received the YFV17D yellow fever vaccine. The CDR3 runs from the conserved cysteine through the conserved F or W. The D gene is left open where the match is weak. A row's size may be missing; if present it is once, few, many or a size class.

cdr3_aa cdr3_nt j_call d_call clone_size v_call
CASSWETGSRGVDTEAFF TGCGCCAGCAGCTGGGAAACAGGATCGCGGGGTGTGGACACTGAAGCTTTCTTT TRBJ1-1 NA few TRBV5-1
CASSLGRNRNEQFF TGTGCCAGCAGTTTAGGCCGTAATCGGAATGAGCAGTTCTTC TRBJ2-1 NA NA TRBV6-5
CASRSASGGLSYNEQFF TGTGCCAGCAGATCGGCTAGCGGGGGCCTTTCCTACAATGAGCAGTTCTTC TRBJ2-1 TRBD2 few TRBV6-5
CSARGGGTQETQYF TGCAGTGCTAGAGGCGGGGGAACTCAAGAGACCCAGTACTTC TRBJ2-5 TRBD2 few TRBV20-1
CSARGSGGAYNEQFF TGCAGTGCTAGAGGGAGCGGGGGGGCCTACAATGAGCAGTTCTTC TRBJ2-1 TRBD2 many TRBV20-1
CASSFSGAEKTQYF TGTGCCAGCAGTTTCTCGGGGGCGGAAAAGACCCAGTACTTC TRBJ2-5 NA few TRBV12-3/TRBV12-4
CASSHRDRETDTQYF TGTGCCAGCAGCCACCGGGACAGGGAAACAGATACGCAGTATTTT TRBJ2-3 TRBD1 NA TRBV7-9
CATSRVRGGMYEQYF TGTGCCACCAGCAGAGTTCGCGGGGGGATGTACGAGCAGTACTTC TRBJ2-7 TRBD2 NA TRBV15
CAGLAGPGNEQFF TGTGCCGGCCTAGCGGGCCCAGGGAATGAGCAGTTCTTC TRBJ2-1 NA few TRBV21-1
CATSRSRTENYGYTF TGTGCCACCAGCAGAAGTAGGACTGAGAACTATGGCTACACCTTC TRBJ1-2 NA few TRBV15
CASSETGDQPQHF TGTGCCAGCAGTGAAACCGGGGACCAGCCCCAGCATTTT TRBJ1-5 NA few TRBV6-1
CASSGTGAGNTIYF TGTGCCAGCAGCGGGACAGGGGCCGGTAACACCATATATTTT TRBJ1-3 TRBD1 few TRBV12-3/TRBV12-4
CASSQERTLWANVLTF TGCGCCAGCAGCCAAGAGCGGACACTCTGGGCCAACGTCCTGACTTTC TRBJ2-6 NA NA TRBV4-3
CASSISGPDTEAFF TGTGCCAGTAGTATCTCAGGCCCGGACACTGAAGCTTTCTTT TRBJ1-1 NA few TRBV19
CATRGPYQETQYF TGTGCCACCCGGGGGCCCTACCAGGAGACCCAGTACTTC TRBJ2-5 NA few TRBV15
CASSVLPDSYEQYF TGTGCCAGCAGCGTGCTGCCGGACTCCTACGAGCAGTACTTC TRBJ2-7 NA few TRBV9
CACSQGRGVYNEQFF TGTGCCTGCAGCCAAGGCCGAGGCGTTTACAATGAGCAGTTCTTC TRBJ2-1 NA NA TRBV3-1
CASSLSRWTGELFF TGTGCCAGCAGCTTAAGCCGTTGGACCGGGGAGCTGTTTTTT TRBJ2-2 NA few TRBV7-3
CASSQEDRSGGASLYNEQFF TGCGCCAGCAGCCAAGAGGATAGGAGCGGGGGGGCCTCATTATACAATGAGCAGTTCTTC TRBJ2-1 TRBD2 NA TRBV4-1
CASRPDGGGSPLHF TGTGCCAGCAGACCGGACGGAGGGGGTTCACCCCTCCACTTT TRBJ1-6 NA once TRBV6-1
CASSFSGTGGQYF TGTGCCAGCAGCTTTTCCGGGACCGGGGGCCAGTACTTC TRBJ2-5 NA many TRBV5-5
CASSAEVGSGNTIYF TGTGCCAGCAGCGCAGAGGTAGGGTCTGGAAACACCATATATTTT TRBJ1-3 NA NA TRBV5-5
CSARSPHRGTDTQYF TGCAGTGCTAGAAGCCCACACCGGGGTACAGATACGCAGTATTTT TRBJ2-3 NA many TRBV20-1
CASSYAGIGGNSPLHF TGTGCCAGCAGTTACGCGGGTATTGGTGGTAATTCACCCCTCCACTTT TRBJ1-6 NA NA TRBV6-5
CASSPEVSTDTQYF TGTGCCAGCTCACCGGAAGTTAGCACAGATACGCAGTATTTT TRBJ2-3 NA NA TRBV18
CASSSGQHYGYTF TGTGCCAGCAGTAGCGGACAGCACTATGGCTACACCTTC TRBJ1-2 NA few TRBV6-2/TRBV6-3
CASSFQTNSPLHF TGTGCCAGCAGCTTCCAGACCAATTCACCCCTCCACTTT TRBJ1-6 NA few TRBV5-5
CASSRGRGQETQYF TGCGCCAGCAGCCGCGGACGCGGCCAAGAGACCCAGTACTTC TRBJ2-5 NA few TRBV4-3